The clone carrying this T cell receptor beta chain was detected once. This sample was taken from a study of blood T cell repertoires in COVID-19. Looking at the study overall: PBMCs, B-cell-depleted T cells, or T cells provided the cDNA or gDNA that made up the material.

Assay used: immunoSEQ multiplex PCR; TCRdb lists only in-frame clones, some missing. The sample contains some 200,000 clones, 70% to 80% of which appear only once. Trimming stripped 1 base from V and 6 bases from J, with 13 bases between. This CDR3 has 15 amino acids. Germline-derived CDR1 and CDR2 are SGHVS and FNYEAQ. The sequence came from a woman in her forties or fifties who had recovered from COVID-19. The J gene is TRBJ2-1, the V gene TRBV7-6; TRBD2 is a possible D gene (5 bases). Sample: PBMCs or T cells enriched from blood (not recorded which). CDR3 in amino acids: CASSLEAAGANEQFF. CDR3 sequence (DNA): TGTGCCAGCAGCTTAGAAGCGGCTGGAGCCAATGAGCAGTTCTTC.